Presented here are 28 T cell receptor beta chains from one specimen sequenced in a study of post-analysis software for immune sequencing data. Presence of unique molecular identifiers characterized the TCR beta cDNA libraries. TCRdb processed the PCR reads anew with MiXCR; each CDR3 protein has one entry. The sample contains 350,000 to 500,000 distinct CDR3 sequences, 35% to 45% of which appear only once. Which antigens these TCRs recognize remains unknown. Whole-study findings and limits: Relative to controls, patients had five TRBV segments at higher frequency, with TRBV5-6, TRBV5-1 and TRBV20-1 among these.

Sequenced material: blood. The receptor source for this set is a girl aged 2 to 9 with multiple sclerosis.

The rearrangement links TRBV5-6 to TRBJ1-5; 7 bases line up with TRBD1. Per the germline V gene, CDR1 is SGHDT and CDR2 is YYEEEE. The CDR3 runs 15 residues. Trimming at V came to 3 bases and at J to 5 bases, leaving 8 bases not matched to a gene. The CDR3 DNA follows: TGTGCCAGCAGCTCTTCGGGACAGCCTGATCAGCCCCAGCATTTT. This gives the protein CASSSSGQPDQPQHF.

Only a few counts were recorded for this clonotype. V usage is TRBV7-2 and J usage is TRBJ2-5; 11 bases align to TRBD2. Unmatched junction bases numbered 11, after V lost 4 bases and J lost 4 bases. The CDR3 sequence is 17 residues long. The germline V gene has CDR1 SGHTA and CDR2 FQGNSA. The CDR3 DNA reads as TGTGCCAGCAGCTCCCGACTAGCGGGGCCGAAACGAGAGACCCAGTACTTC. Its translation is CASSSRLAGPKRETQYF.

The chain combines TRBV29-1 with TRBJ2-1; tentatively, D is TRBD1 (6 bases). The CDR3 is 12 residues long. Germline V CDR1 and CDR2: SQVTM, ANQGSEA. Trimming removed 4 bases from V and 9 bases from J, with 13 bases in between. CDR3 DNA sequence: TGCAGCGTTGGTGGGACATTAGGTGAGCAGTTCTTC. Its translation: CSVGGTLGEQFF.

This chain links TRBV2 with TRBJ1-5; 7 nucleotides align to TRBD1. The V segment lost 7 bases and the J segment 1 base; nucleotides outside the gene matches: 7. CDR3 length equals 15 residues. Per the germline V gene, CDR1 is SNHLY and CDR2 is FYNNEI. This chain's CDR3 is CASTDRSTSNQPQHF. CDR3 DNA sequence: TGTGCCAGCACGGACAGGTCGACGAGCAATCAGCCCCAGCATTTT.

This chain connects TRBV10-3 to TRBJ2-5; a weak D match, TRBD2 (5 bases). The J call may be mistaken, given a closer DNA end match to TRBJ2-7. The CDR3 has 15 amino acids. The germline V gene has CDR1 ENHRY and CDR2 SYGVKD. The CDR3 DNA is TGTGCCATCAGTGAGCACAGCGATATGGCGGGCGAGCAGTACTTC. Protein: CAISEHSDMAGEQYF.

This clonotype was detected ten times or more. The CDR3 reads CATSDGEVNTEAFF. CDR3 nucleotides: TGTGCCACCAGTGACGGGGAGGTGAACACTGAAGCTTTCTTT. The V and J genes are TRBV24-1 and TRBJ1-1; no clear D gene. The germline gives CDR1 KGHDR, CDR2 SFDVKD. The CDR3 totals 14 residues. V was clipped by 4 bases and J by 0 bases, with 8 bases between them.

This clonotype showed up just a few times. This chain uses TRBV13 with TRBJ1-2; a possible D gene is TRBD1 (6 bases). This CDR3 comprises 12 residues. CDR1 and CDR2 (germline): PRHDT, FYEKMQ (reference sequence). Deletions cut 11 bases from V and 8 bases from J, with 18 bases between. CDR3: CAGGNSGDGYTF. For the CDR3, the DNA is TGTGCCGGAGGGAACTCAGGGGACGGCTACACCTTC.

The CDR3 spells CASSITGTGIREQYF. CDR3 coding DNA: TGCGCCAGCAGCATTACCGGGACAGGGATTCGCGAGCAGTACTTC. This rearrangement joins TRBV5-1 to TRBJ2-7; 9 nucleotides align to TRBD1. CDR3 length: 15 residues. Trimming cost V 4 bases and J 6 bases; bases outside gene matches: 11. Germline V CDR1 and CDR2: SGHRS, YFSETQ.

The rearrangement joins TRBV20-1 to TRBJ2-3, with 11 bases matching TRBD2. V shed 0 bases, J shed 6 bases, and the junction held 14 bases outside the gene matches. Germline CDR1 DFQATT, CDR2 SNEGSKA (reference sequence). The CDR3 runs 18 residues. The CDR3 sequence is CSARDRRTSGRFGDTQYF. CDR3 bases: TGCAGTGCTAGAGATAGGCGAACTAGCGGGAGATTCGGTGATACGCAGTATTTT.

The chain carries TRBV5-1 and TRBJ2-7, with D possibly TRBD2 on 5 matching bases. V was trimmed by 0 bases and J by 7 bases, leaving 14 bases between them. CDR1 and CDR2 (germline): SGHRS, YFSETQ. This CDR3 contains 14 residues. The CDR3 sequence is CASSLVTGPGEQYF. The CDR3 region has the DNA TGCGCCAGCAGCTTGGTTACCGGACCGGGGGAGCAGTACTTC. Combining the CDR3 with reference TRBV5-1 and TRBJ2-7 gives the whole variable domain KAGVTQTPRYLIKTRGQQVTLSCSPISGHRSVSWYQQTPGQGLQFLFEYFSETQRNKGNFPGRFSGRQFSNSRSEMNVSTLELGDSALYLCASSLVTGPGEQYFGPGTRLTVT.

This sequence joins TRBV6-5 and TRBJ1-1; D gene unclear. The CDR3 contains 13 residues. Looked up from germline, CDR1 is MNHEY and CDR2 is SVGAGI. V dropped 11 bases and J dropped 1 base, with 14 bases sitting between them. The CDR3 spells CASVGGSNTEAFF. The CDR3 DNA sequence: TGTGCCTCCGTTGGAGGGTCGAACACTGAAGCTTTCTTT.

Only a few counts were recorded for this clonotype. The chain recombines TRBV18 with TRBJ2-7; perhaps TRBD2 as D (6 bases). Trimming took off 4 bases at V and 0 bases at J, with 22 bases between the two ends. CDR3 length equals 18 residues. Per germline, CDR1 KGHSH and CDR2 LQKENI. The CDR3 DNA sequence: TGTGCCAGCTCACTCGCAAACCACGGCGGGGCTCGCTCCTACGAGCAGTACTTC. This translates into CASSLANHGGARSYEQYF.

V usage is TRBV20-1 and J usage is TRBJ2-5; D may be TRBD1 (5 bases). The J call is in doubt because the DNA end fits TRBJ2-4 better. Germline CDR1 DFQATT, CDR2 SNEGSKA (reference sequence). The CDR3 runs to 13 residues. CDR3 in DNA: TGCAGTGCTAGACGAGACAGTAAAGACATTCAGTACTTC. This encodes CSARRDSKDIQYF.

This clonotype has just a few counts. The genes are TRBV20-1 and TRBJ2-5; 8 bases fit TRBD2. CDR3 size: 14 residues. V gave up 3 bases and J gave up 4 bases; unmatched junction bases: 7. Germline CDR1 reads DFQATT; CDR2 reads SNEGSKA (reference sequence). The CDR3 is CSASSLAGRETQYF. DNA for the CDR3: TGCAGTGCTAGTAGCCTAGCGGGTAGAGAGACCCAGTACTTC.

This chain uses TRBV20-1 with TRBJ2-5; D is uncertain. This CDR3 region has 16 residues. Germline loops: CDR1 DFQATT, CDR2 SNEGSKA (reference sequence). V dropped 3 bases and J dropped 11 bases, with 28 bases sitting between them. CDR3 amino acids: CSARGSAGQRANEQYF. In DNA form, the CDR3 reads TGCAGTGCTAGGGGGTCGGCAGGCCAAAGGGCCAATGAGCAGTACTTC.

In its sample, this clonotype was seen many times. CDR3 in amino acids: CSVSGLPSGRKIGETQYF. The CDR3 region has the DNA TGCAGCGTTTCGGGCCTCCCTAGCGGGAGGAAAATAGGGGAGACCCAGTACTTC. The chain has TRBV29-1 and TRBJ2-5; the match to TRBD2 covers 11 bases. Losses at the gene ends were 5 bases for V and 5 bases for J; bases not matched to a gene: 19. Germline V lookup: CDR1 SQVTM, CDR2 ANQGSEA. There are 18 residues in the CDR3.

The J gene is TRBJ2-5, the V gene TRBV4-3; 8 bases agree with TRBD1. Germline CDR1 reads LGHNA; CDR2 reads YSLEER. The CDR3 length is 15 residues. Trimming removed 1 base from V and 5 bases from J; junction bases left unmatched: 6. This chain's CDR3 is CASSQGRGRGETQYF. The DNA of the CDR3 is TGCGCCAGCAGCCAAGGCAGGGGGCGCGGTGAGACCCAGTACTTC.

The rearrangement uses TRBV6-5 and TRBJ2-5, with 7 bases that match TRBD2. Germline CDR1 and CDR2: MNHEY and SVGAGI. Trimming at V came to 0 bases and at J to 2 bases, leaving 3 bases not matched to a gene. The CDR3 length is 15 residues. The CDR3: CASSYSSGAQETQYF. The CDR3 DNA sequence: TGTGCCAGCAGTTACTCGAGCGGGGCACAAGAGACCCAGTACTTC.

This clonotype has more than one count but fewer than ten. V is TRBV9 and J is TRBJ2-3; 11 bases are a match to TRBD2. The ends lost 4 bases at V and 8 bases at J; junction bases unmatched: 9. This CDR3 has 15 residues. Germline V gene data show CDR1 as SGDLS and CDR2 as YYNGEE. The CDR3 DNA reads as TGTGCCAGCAGCCTATCACTAGCGGGAGTTGGTACGCAGTATTTT. Protein: CASSLSLAGVGTQYF.

This clonotype was picked up a small number of times. This chain joins TRBV20-1 and TRBJ1-2; 11 nucleotides match TRBD1. The junction had 2 bases not matched to a gene; V was cut back by 1 base and J by 1 base. CDR3 length equals 15 residues. Germline CDR1 and CDR2: DFQATT and SNEGSKA (reference sequence). The CDR3 loop reads CSARGTGGGNYGYTF. For the CDR3, the DNA is TGCAGTGCTAGAGGGACAGGGGGCGGTAACTATGGCTACACCTTC.

This clonotype was observed at least ten times. This chain links TRBV29-1 with TRBJ2-6; no reliable D call. This CDR3 is built from 14 residues. V was shortened by 6 bases and J by 2 bases, with 11 bases between the two germline ends. Germline V gives CDR1 SQVTM, CDR2 ANQGSEA. Here the CDR3 reads CSVGFFTGANVLTF. CDR3 DNA sequence: TGCAGCGTAGGTTTCTTCACTGGGGCCAACGTCCTGACTTTC.

V and J are TRBV24-1 and TRBJ2-1, with D maybe TRBD2 (6 bases). Germline loops: CDR1 KGHDR, CDR2 SFDVKD. This CDR3 spans 16 amino acids. V shed 5 bases and J shed 1 base, with 14 bases lying between them. This CDR3 reads CATSGSSAGSYNEQFF. CDR3 nucleotide sequence: TGTGCCACCAGTGGGAGTAGTGCGGGGTCCTACAATGAGCAGTTCTTC.

In regard to this clonotype: The CDR3 carries no conserved terminal phenylalanine or tryptophan, so it likely arises from a read error. This chain uses TRBV6-7 with TRBJ1-2; D is possibly TRBD1 (5 bases). TRBV6-7 is sorted into the ORF group, with uncertain function. This CDR3 contains 15 residues. V lost 5 bases, J lost 4 bases, and 17 bases lay in between. This CDR3 is CASSTSPAGAYGYTV. The CDR3 nucleotides read TGTGCCAGCAGTACATCCCCCGCCGGGGCCTATGGCTACACCGTC.

This clonotype was detected only a few times. V usage is TRBV9 and J usage is TRBJ2-2, with D perhaps TRBD1 (6 bases). Per germline, CDR1 SGDLS and CDR2 YYNGEE. Trimming shortened V by 0 bases and J by 0 bases, and 18 bases separated the two germline ends. This CDR3 is built from 19 residues. The CDR3, as DNA: TGTGCCAGCAGCGTAGCTTCGGGGTTGACAGGCCCGAACACCGGGGAGCTGTTTTTT. Translated, it gives CASSVASGLTGPNTGELFF. The variable domain in full, completed from reference TRBV9 and TRBJ2-2, reads DSGVTQTPKHLITATGQRVTLRCSPRSGDLSVYWYQQSLDQGLQFLIQYYNGEERAKGNILERFSAQQFPDLHSELNLSSLELGDSALYFCASSVASGLTGPNTGELFFGEGSRLTVL.

DNA of the CDR3: TGTGCCAGCACCGCTAGGCAGGGGTACAATGAGCAGTACTTC. It yields the protein CASTARQGYNEQYF. The V call is TRBV6-5, the J call TRBJ2-5, with D tentatively TRBD1 (6 bases). Trimming pared 7 bases from V and 11 bases from J, leaving 23 bases between. This CDR3 contains 14 residues. Germline V gene sequence: CDR1 MNHEY, CDR2 SVGAGI.

The chain recombines TRBV7-9 with TRBJ2-4, with 16 bases fitting TRBD2. The J call may be incorrect, as the DNA end agrees better with TRBJ2-7. The CDR3 consists of 17 residues. The germline V gene has CDR1 SEHNR and CDR2 FQNEAQ (reference sequence). The DNA of the CDR3 is TGTGCCAGCAGCTTGGGACTAGCGGGAGGGCAGTTCGACGAGCAGTACTTC. Its protein is CASSLGLAGGQFDEQYF.

This chain joins TRBV7-2 and TRBJ2-7; D not certain. This CDR3 has 14 residues. Trimming left V 2 bases short and J 3 bases short, with 11 bases between. CDR1 and CDR2 (germline): SGHTA, FQGNSA. CDR3 in DNA: TGTGCCAGCAGCTTATTACTAAGGAGCTACGAGCAGTACTTC. Translation gives CASSLLLRSYEQYF.

The chain is built from TRBV10-3 and TRBJ2-7, with D possibly TRBD1 on 6 matching bases. With 2 bases removed from V and 11 bases from J, the gap between germline ends came to 10 bases. CDR3 length: 11 residues. CDR1 ENHRY and CDR2 SYGVKD come from the germline V gene. CDR3 region: CAISEGGPKYF. In DNA form, the CDR3 reads TGTGCCATCAGTGAGGGGGGCCCCAAGTACTTC.